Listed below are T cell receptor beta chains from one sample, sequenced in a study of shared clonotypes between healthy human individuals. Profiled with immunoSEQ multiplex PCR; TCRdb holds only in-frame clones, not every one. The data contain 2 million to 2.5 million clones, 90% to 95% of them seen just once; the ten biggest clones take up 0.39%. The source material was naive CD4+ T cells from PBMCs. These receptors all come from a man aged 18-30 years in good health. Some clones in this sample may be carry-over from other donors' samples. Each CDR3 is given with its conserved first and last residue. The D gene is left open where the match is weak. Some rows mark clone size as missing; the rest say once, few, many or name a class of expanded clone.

CDR3 DNA: TGTGCCAGCAGCTTCCGCCGGGACAGGGGGCTCTCTGGAAACACCATATATTTT
CDR3 protein: CASSFRRDRGLSGNTIYF
D gene: TRBD1
clone size: -
J gene: TRBJ1-3
V gene: TRBV7-8

CDR3 DNA: TGTGCCAGCAGCTTAGCGGGACGAGTCACAGATACGCAGTATTTT
CDR3 protein: CASSLAGRVTDTQYF
D gene: TRBD2
clone size: -
J gene: TRBJ2-3
V gene: TRBV5-4

CDR3 DNA: TGTGCCACCAGCAGCCGGCGAGCGGGAGGGTGGGATGAGCAGTTCTTC
CDR3 protein: CATSSRRAGGWDEQFF
D gene: TRBD2
clone size: -
J gene: TRBJ2-1
V gene: TRBV15

CDR3 DNA: TGTGCCAGCAGTGAGGCCTGGGCCAGTAACTATGGCTACACCTTC
CDR3 protein: CASSEAWASNYGYTF
D gene: -
clone size: -
J gene: TRBJ1-2
V gene: TRBV6-1

CDR3 DNA: TGTGCCAGCAGCCCCCGGGTGGGGTACAATGAGCAGTTCTTC
CDR3 protein: CASSPRVGYNEQFF
D gene: -
clone size: once
J gene: TRBJ2-1
V gene: TRBV7-8

CDR3 DNA: TGTGCCAGCAGCTTAGCGTTAGGGTACAATGAGCAGTTCTTC
CDR3 protein: CASSLALGYNEQFF
D gene: -
clone size: -
J gene: TRBJ2-1
V gene: TRBV7-2

CDR3 DNA: TGCAGCGTTTGGAGCCCCTGGGGGGAAGTTAACGAGCAGTACTTC
CDR3 protein: CSVWSPWGEVNEQYF
D gene: -
clone size: -
J gene: TRBJ2-7
V gene: TRBV29-1

CDR3 DNA: TGTGCCAGCAGTTTACCGGGGACATATTACAATGAGCAGTTCTTC
CDR3 protein: CASSLPGTYYNEQFF
D gene: -
clone size: -
J gene: TRBJ2-1
V gene: TRBV28

CDR3 DNA: TGTGCCAGCACGGGGCGGGAGGGTGAGCAGTTCTTC
CDR3 protein: CASTGREGEQFF
D gene: TRBD2
clone size: -
J gene: TRBJ2-1
V gene: TRBV7-2

CDR3 DNA: TGCGCCAGCAGCTACGGACAGGGTGGAGAGACCCAGTACTTC
CDR3 protein: CASSYGQGGETQYF
D gene: TRBD1
clone size: -
J gene: TRBJ2-5
V gene: TRBV5-1

CDR3 DNA: TGTGCCAGCAGTACCCGACAGACCGAAGCTTTCTTT
CDR3 protein: CASSTRQTEAFF
D gene: -
clone size: -
J gene: TRBJ1-1
V gene: TRBV28

CDR3 DNA: TGTGCCAGCAGCTTAGTACAGGGGGAAAATGAGCAGTTCTTC
CDR3 protein: CASSLVQGENEQFF
D gene: TRBD1
clone size: -
J gene: TRBJ2-1
V gene: TRBV7-6

CDR3 DNA: TGTGCCAGCAGCAATAGCTTAGGTAGTCACCGCTACACCTTC
CDR3 protein: CASSNSLGSHRYTF
D gene: -
clone size: -
J gene: TRBJ1-2
V gene: TRBV7-6

CDR3 DNA: TGTGCAAGTCGCTTAGATCGGCAGGTTCCCACTGAAGCTTTCTTT
CDR3 protein: CASRLDRQVPTEAFF
D gene: -
clone size: few
J gene: TRBJ1-1
V gene: TRBV12-2

CDR3 DNA: TGTGCCAGCAGTTCGACCGGGGAGCTGTTTTTT
CDR3 protein: CASSSTGELFF
D gene: -
clone size: -
J gene: TRBJ2-2
V gene: TRBV6-1

CDR3 DNA: TGTGCCAGCAGCATCAAGTCTCCGACAGGGAACTATGGCTACACCTTC
CDR3 protein: CASSIKSPTGNYGYTF
D gene: TRBD1
clone size: -
J gene: TRBJ1-2
V gene: TRBV13

CDR3 DNA: TGCGCCAGCAGCTTGGACACCAGGATCTACGAGCAGTACTTC
CDR3 protein: CASSLDTRIYEQYF
D gene: -
clone size: -
J gene: TRBJ2-7
V gene: TRBV5-1

CDR3 DNA: TGTGCCAGCAACAATCACCCCACGGGAGGGGGTCTGTACGAGCAGTACTTC
CDR3 protein: CASNNHPTGGGLYEQYF
D gene: TRBD2
clone size: -
J gene: TRBJ2-7
V gene: TRBV7-2

CDR3 DNA: TGCGCCAGCAGCTTGATTGAGGGGGTGAACATTCAGTACTTC
CDR3 protein: CASSLIEGVNIQYF
D gene: -
clone size: -
J gene: TRBJ2-4
V gene: TRBV5-1

CDR3 DNA: TGTGCCAGCTCACCACAGCGAAAAAGCGCCTACGAGCAGTACTTC
CDR3 protein: CASSPQRKSAYEQYF
D gene: -
clone size: -
J gene: TRBJ2-7
V gene: TRBV18

CDR3 DNA: TGTGCCAGCAGCTTGGTTGGTGGCGGCTACACCTTC
CDR3 protein: CASSLVGGGYTF
D gene: -
clone size: once
J gene: TRBJ1-2
V gene: TRBV5-4

CDR3 DNA: TGCAGCGTTGGGCGGGAGGGGGCCGGAGAGCTGTTTTTT
CDR3 protein: CSVGREGAGELFF
D gene: TRBD2
clone size: once
J gene: TRBJ2-2
V gene: TRBV29-1

CDR3 DNA: TGTGCCAGCAGTTACGTGACTAGCGGGACCGGTTACGAGCAGTACTTC
CDR3 protein: CASSYVTSGTGYEQYF
D gene: TRBD2
clone size: -
J gene: TRBJ2-7
V gene: TRBV6-5

CDR3 DNA: TGCAGCGTCGGCTTTTGGGGAGGGGCTCTCGCGGGTACTGAAGCTTTCTTT
CDR3 protein: CSVGFWGGALAGTEAFF
D gene: -
clone size: -
J gene: TRBJ1-1
V gene: TRBV29-1

CDR3 DNA: TGTGCCAGCAGCCCCCGCGCGGACAGGGCCCGCACAGATACGCAGTATTTT
CDR3 protein: CASSPRADRARTDTQYF
D gene: TRBD1
clone size: -
J gene: TRBJ2-3
V gene: TRBV9

CDR3 DNA: TGTGCGAGTTTTGGGTTAGCCAAAAACATTCAGTACTTC
CDR3 protein: CASFGLAKNIQYF
D gene: -
clone size: -
J gene: TRBJ2-4
V gene: TRBV27

CDR3 DNA: TGTGCCAGCAGCTTAGACCGAGCCGGGGATACGAACTATGGCTACACCTTC
CDR3 protein: CASSLDRAGDTNYGYTF
D gene: -
clone size: -
J gene: TRBJ1-2
V gene: TRBV11-2

CDR3 DNA: TGTGCCAGCAGCTGGACAGGGGCTGAAGCTTTCTTT
CDR3 protein: CASSWTGAEAFF
D gene: TRBD1
clone size: -
J gene: TRBJ1-1
V gene: TRBV7-2

CDR3 DNA: TGTGCCAGCAGTGAGAACAAGGCACAGCCCCAGCATTTT
CDR3 protein: CASSENKAQPQHF
D gene: -
clone size: -
J gene: TRBJ1-5
V gene: TRBV6-1

CDR3 DNA: TGTGCCAGCAGCCGGGACCCGGGTGATACTGAAGCTTTCTTT
CDR3 protein: CASSRDPGDTEAFF
D gene: -
clone size: -
J gene: TRBJ1-1
V gene: TRBV5-4

CDR3 DNA: TGCGCCAGCAGCTGGGGGACAGGGGGCAATGAGCAGTTCTTC
CDR3 protein: CASSWGTGGNEQFF
D gene: TRBD1
clone size: few
J gene: TRBJ2-1
V gene: TRBV5-1

CDR3 DNA: TGTGCCAGCAGCCTTAGCGGGTCCTACACCGGGGAGCTGTTTTTT
CDR3 protein: CASSLSGSYTGELFF
D gene: TRBD2
clone size: -
J gene: TRBJ2-2
V gene: TRBV4-2

CDR3 DNA: TGCAGCGTTGTTGGGACCAACAGAGAGACCCAGTACTTC
CDR3 protein: CSVVGTNRETQYF
D gene: -
clone size: -
J gene: TRBJ2-5
V gene: TRBV29-1

CDR3 DNA: TGTGCCATCAGTGAGGGACAGGGGAGTGCTCAGCCCCAGCATTTT
CDR3 protein: CAISEGQGSAQPQHF
D gene: TRBD1
clone size: -
J gene: TRBJ1-5
V gene: TRBV10-3

CDR3 DNA: TGTGCCAGCAGCCCGGCAGGGGGAGTGGACTATGGCTACACCTTC
CDR3 protein: CASSPAGGVDYGYTF
D gene: TRBD1
clone size: -
J gene: TRBJ1-2
V gene: TRBV28

CDR3 DNA: TGTGCCAGCAGCTCCGCGGGGGCCAACGTCCTGACTTTC
CDR3 protein: CASSSAGANVLTF
D gene: -
clone size: -
J gene: TRBJ2-6
V gene: TRBV7-7

CDR3 DNA: TGTGCCAGCAGTTTCCAGGGGTATGGCTACACCTTC
CDR3 protein: CASSFQGYGYTF
D gene: -
clone size: -
J gene: TRBJ1-2
V gene: TRBV28

CDR3 DNA: TGTGCCATCAGTGAGCGGGAGGGCCACAATGAGCAGTTCTTC
CDR3 protein: CAISEREGHNEQFF
D gene: TRBD2
clone size: once
J gene: TRBJ2-1
V gene: TRBV10-3

CDR3 DNA: TGTGCCAGTAGGATGACTAGCGGTTTCTCCTACAATGAGCAGTTCTTC
CDR3 protein: CASRMTSGFSYNEQFF
D gene: TRBD2
clone size: -
J gene: TRBJ2-1
V gene: TRBV19

CDR3 DNA: TGTGCCAGCAGCCCCCCAACATTGTACCAAGAGACCCAGTACTTC
CDR3 protein: CASSPPTLYQETQYF
D gene: -
clone size: -
J gene: TRBJ2-5
V gene: TRBV7-9

CDR3 DNA: TGTGCCAGCAGCCCCGACAGGGGATATGGCTACACCTTC
CDR3 protein: CASSPDRGYGYTF
D gene: TRBD1
clone size: -
J gene: TRBJ1-2
V gene: TRBV7-2

CDR3 DNA: TGTGCCAGCAGCTACCTTTTTACGGACAGTTACGAGCAGTACTTC
CDR3 protein: CASSYLFTDSYEQYF
D gene: -
clone size: -
J gene: TRBJ2-7
V gene: TRBV11-2

CDR3 DNA: TGTGCCAGCGGAACCCGGGACCGCGGGGATGAAAAACTGTTTTTT
CDR3 protein: CASGTRDRGDEKLFF
D gene: -
clone size: -
J gene: TRBJ1-4
V gene: TRBV19

CDR3 DNA: TGTGCCAGCAAGTGGCAGGTGAACACCGGGGAGCTGTTTTTT
CDR3 protein: CASKWQVNTGELFF
D gene: -
clone size: -
J gene: TRBJ2-2
V gene: TRBV2

CDR3 DNA: TGTGCCAGCAGTTCCCCCGGGATATGGAATCAGCCCCAGCATTTT
CDR3 protein: CASSSPGIWNQPQHF
D gene: -
clone size: -
J gene: TRBJ1-5
V gene: TRBV28

CDR3 DNA: TGTGCCAGCAGTTTGGCCGCCCGTGAGGGGGCGAATGGCTACACCTTC
CDR3 protein: CASSLAAREGANGYTF
D gene: TRBD1
clone size: -
J gene: TRBJ1-2
V gene: TRBV28

CDR3 DNA: TGCGCCAGCAGCTTGGTAAGGGGGCGCGACACCGGGGAGCTGTTTTTT
CDR3 protein: CASSLVRGRDTGELFF
D gene: TRBD1
clone size: -
J gene: TRBJ2-2
V gene: TRBV5-1

CDR3 DNA: TGTGCCAGCAGCTTACACACTAGCGGGAGCACAGATACGCAGTATTTT
CDR3 protein: CASSLHTSGSTDTQYF
D gene: TRBD2
clone size: -
J gene: TRBJ2-3
V gene: TRBV4-2

CDR3 DNA: TGTGCCTGGAGCCTAAACCTCGGGGGCTACACCTTC
CDR3 protein: CAWSLNLGGYTF
D gene: -
clone size: -
J gene: TRBJ1-2
V gene: TRBV30

CDR3 DNA: TGTGCCAGCAGCCAATCTTCTCAAACAGTCTGGGGCACTGAAGCTTTCTTT
CDR3 protein: CASSQSSQTVWGTEAFF
D gene: -
clone size: -
J gene: TRBJ1-1
V gene: TRBV4-2

CDR3 DNA: TGTGCCAGCAGCTTCGGCGGCGGCACTGAAGCTTTCTTT
CDR3 protein: CASSFGGGTEAFF
D gene: -
clone size: once
J gene: TRBJ1-1
V gene: TRBV11-3

CDR3 DNA: TGTGCCAGCAGCCAATGGGGACTAGCGGGGCGGAACACCGGGGAGCTGTTTTTT
CDR3 protein: CASSQWGLAGRNTGELFF
D gene: TRBD2
clone size: -
J gene: TRBJ2-2
V gene: TRBV4-2

CDR3 DNA: TGTGCCAGCAGTTTAGCTGGGGGCAGGGGTCTAATCTATGGCTACACCTTC
CDR3 protein: CASSLAGGRGLIYGYTF
D gene: -
clone size: -
J gene: TRBJ1-2
V gene: TRBV27